This TCR beta chain was captured by sequencing in a study of OX40 agonist ivuxolimab in advanced cancers. Whole-study results and caveats: The study found that CD8+ T cells averaged more expanded clones than CD4+.

As regards this clone: Its specificity is not known.

TCRdb's copy holds only in-frame clones and misses some; the assay was immunoSEQ multiplex PCR. The table includes approximately 68,000 clones, 92% detected once. The CDR3 has 11 amino acids. CDR1 is SGHAT, CDR2 FQNNGV, per germline. V was trimmed by 3 bases and J by 4 bases, leaving 3 bases between them. The sequences come from CD4+ or CD8+ T cells sorted from blood, collected in a trial of the OX40 agonist ivuxolimab. The chain employs TRBV11-2 and TRBJ1-1; D is uncertain. This receptor was identified in an adult with an advanced solid tumor such as melanoma, head and neck, liver or kidney cancer. CDR3 residues: CASSFGTEAFF. The CDR3 bases are TGTGCCAGCAGCTTCGGCACTGAAGCTTTCTTT.